The 25 T cell receptor beta chains in this list originate from one sample, sequenced in a study of regulatory T cells in long-lasting Graves disease (dated by TCRdb to the early 2020s). The method behind the library was multiplex PCR. TCRdb shows the sequencer as Illumina HiSeq 4000. To build TCR beta libraries, CDR3 regions were amplified by Arm-PCR using iRepertoire HTBI primers. TCRdb reworked the public reads: Q25 trimming with fastp, MiXCR clone assembly, productive beta chains retained. Rows merge per CDR3 protein into single entries with the most common DNA and genes. This sample is represented by around 460,000 distinct CDR3 sequences; 20% to 25% of them were singletons. Jointly, the top ten make up approximately 14% of the sample. The sample's time point label, decoded: persistent/refractory GD, antithyroid drugs over 5 years with positive TRAb. For both TCR sequencing and RNA sequencing, RNA was extracted from PBMCs using TRIzol.

The sequenced sample was peripheral blood mononuclear cells (PBMCs), obtained when the disease was refractory, from a patient treated with antithyroid drugs. The receptors were gathered from a female donor with Graves disease.

This clonotype has at least ten counts. J is TRBJ1-2 and V is TRBV29-1, with unresolved D. Per the germline V gene, CDR1 is SQVTM and CDR2 is ANQGSEA. Deletions cut 4 bases from V and 3 bases from J, with 9 bases between. This CDR3 has 12 amino acids. CDR3 residues: CSVANLDYGYTF. CDR3 sequence (DNA): TGCAGCGTTGCTAACCTCGACTATGGCTACACCTTC. Full variable domain (remainder filled in from reference TRBV29-1 and TRBJ1-2): SAVISQKPSRDICQRGTSLTIQCQVDSQVTMMFWYRQQPGQSLTLIATANQGSEATYESGFVIDKFPISRPNLTFSTLTVSNMSPEDSSIYLCSVANLDYGYTFGSGTRLTVV.

This clonotype was picked up a small number of times. The V and J genes are TRBV4-3 and TRBJ1-2; D is unresolved. Trimming removed 0 bases at V and 4 bases at J, with 12 bases between. Germline assignment: CDR1 LGHNA and CDR2 YSLEER. CDR3 size: 15 residues. In DNA form, the CDR3 reads TGCGCCAGCAGCCAAGAAAACAGCCCTGCCTATGGCTACACCTTC. This translates into CASSQENSPAYGYTF.

This clonotype was counted ten times or more. The genes are TRBV28 and TRBJ1-6; no clear D. The ends were cut back, 7 bases at V and 11 bases at J, with 15 bases in the middle. Germline lookup yields CDR1 MDHEN and CDR2 SYDVKM. CDR3 length: 13 residues. CDR3 region: CASMGSLYTPLHF. Here the CDR3 DNA reads TGTGCCAGCATGGGGTCACTCTATACACCCCTCCACTTT.

In its sample, this clonotype was seen many times. The chain employs TRBV12-5 and TRBJ2-7; the D is unclear. V dropped 6 bases and J dropped 6 bases, with 12 bases sitting between them. The CDR3 consists of 12 residues. Per the germline V gene, CDR1 is LGHNT and CDR2 is FRNRAP. The CDR3 DNA is TGTGCTAGTGGGAACAAGGAGCTCGAGCAGTACTTC. It yields the protein CASGNKELEQYF. Filled out from reference TRBV12-5 and TRBJ2-7, the complete variable domain reads DARVTQTPRHKVTEMGQEVTMRCQPILGHNTVFWYRQTMMQGLELLAYFRNRAPLDDSGMPKDRFSAEMPDATLATLKIQPSEPRDSAVYFCASGNKELEQYFGPGTRLTVT.

This clonotype was recorded at least ten times. J is TRBJ1-1 and V is TRBV24-1; no clear D. With 10 bases removed from V and 0 bases from J, the gap between germline ends came to 11 bases. CDR1 is KGHDR, CDR2 SFDVKD, per germline. The CDR3 runs 13 residues. The CDR3 DNA reads as TGTGCCACGGTAAATAGGGTGAACACTGAAGCTTTCTTT. It translates to CATVNRVNTEAFF.

The chain links TRBV5-1 to TRBJ2-2, with D perhaps matching TRBD2 (5 bases). The CDR3 extends over 13 amino acids. Trimming pared 4 bases from V and 8 bases from J, leaving 12 bases between. Germline V gives CDR1 SGHRS, CDR2 YFSETQ. CDR3 in DNA: TGCGCCAGCAGCAGGACCGGGGAAGGGGAGCTGTTTTTT. As protein: CASSRTGEGELFF. The full variable domain, rest sourced from reference TRBV5-1 and TRBJ2-2, is KAGVTQTPRYLIKTRGQQVTLSCSPISGHRSVSWYQQTPGQGLQFLFEYFSETQRNKGNFPGRFSGRQFSNSRSEMNVSTLELGDSALYLCASSRTGEGELFFGEGSRLTVL.

The chain recombines TRBV7-2 with TRBJ2-7; no clear D gene. The CDR3 spans 14 residues. Germline V lookup: CDR1 SGHTA, CDR2 FQGNSA. V lost 5 bases to trimming and J lost 2 bases, with 13 bases between them. Written as DNA, the CDR3 is TGTGCCAGCAGCCCAGAGACGGCCACCTACGAGCAGTACTTC. Translated, it gives CASSPETATYEQYF.

This clonotype was counted a few times. This chain uses TRBV7-9 with TRBJ2-5, with D hard to call. The V gene lost 2 bases and the J gene lost 0 bases, with 7 bases spanning the gap. Germline V CDR1 and CDR2: SEHNR, FQNEAQ (reference sequence). This CDR3 region has 14 residues. CDR3 region: CASSLWGDQETQYF. The CDR3 DNA reads TGTGCCAGCAGCTTATGGGGTGACCAAGAGACCCAGTACTTC.

In this sample, this clonotype turned up many times. The chain is built from TRBV6-1 and TRBJ1-4, with D maybe TRBD1 (5 bases). Trimming removed 4 bases from V and 7 bases from J, with 10 bases in between. Germline V CDR1 and CDR2: MNHNS, SASEGT. CDR3 size: 13 residues. As DNA, the CDR3 is TGTGCCAGCAGTGTTCGGACAACTGAAAAACTGTTTTTT. Its protein is CASSVRTTEKLFF.

The rearrangement uses TRBV20-1 and TRBJ1-2; D might be TRBD1 (6 bases). The CDR3 consists of 11 residues. CDR1 is DFQATT and CDR2 is SNEGSKA in the germline V gene (reference sequence). V lost 5 bases and J lost 11, with 15 bases in between. The DNA for the CDR3 is TGCAGTGCTGGGGACCAGGGGAGATACACCTTC. It encodes CSAGDQGRYTF.

There are many counts of this clonotype. The genes are TRBV12-5 and TRBJ2-2; 7 bases agree with TRBD2. After removal of 5 bases from V and 4 bases from J, the junction contained 7 bases not matched to a gene. CDR1 is LGHNT and CDR2 is FRNRAP in the germline V gene. This CDR3 has 15 residues. CDR3: CASGPSGEGTGELFF. The CDR3 DNA follows: TGTGCTAGTGGTCCCAGCGGGGAAGGCACCGGGGAGCTGTTTTTT.

This clonotype occurred a few times. This chain uses TRBV7-2 with TRBJ1-2, with TRBD1 matching over 8 bases. With 5 bases clipped from V and 6 bases from J, the junction kept 8 bases outside the gene matches. CDR3 length: 14 amino acids. Germline CDR1 SGHTA, CDR2 FQGNSA. The CDR3, as DNA: TGTGCCAGCAGCCAACCGGACAGGGAGGATGGCTACACCTTC. Translation gives CASSQPDREDGYTF.

In its sample, this clonotype was seen many times. CDR3 sequence reads: CATSGGDRPNQHF. In DNA form, the CDR3 reads TGTGCCACCAGTGGGGGGGATCGCCCAAACCAGCATTTT. V usage is TRBV24-1 and J usage is TRBJ1-5, with a tentative D call TRBD1 (5 bases). With 5 bases removed from V and 12 bases from J, the gap between germline ends came to 16 bases. CDR1 KGHDR and CDR2 SFDVKD come from the germline V gene. CDR3 length equals 13 residues.

The sample holds many counts of this clonotype. This chain joins TRBV6-1 and TRBJ1-2, with D maybe TRBD1 (5 bases). Trimming stripped 7 bases from V and 4 bases from J, with 19 bases between. The germline V gene has CDR1 MNHNS and CDR2 SASEGT. The CDR3 length is 15 residues. Written as DNA, the CDR3 is TGTGCCAGCACCCCTGTGAAGGGGACGTTCTATGGCTACACCTTC. Translating gives CASTPVKGTFYGYTF.

This clonotype was seen only a few times. CDR3 in DNA: TGTGCCAGCAGTTACTACGGCAGGACCCAGTACTTC. This codes for CASSYYGRTQYF. The chain recombines TRBV6-2 or TRBV6-3 with TRBJ2-5, with no clear D. The length of the CDR3 is 12 residues. CDR1 and CDR2 (germline): MNHEY, SVGEGT. The V gene lost 1 base and the J gene lost 7 bases, with 7 bases spanning the gap.

This clonotype was counted ten times or more. The chain is built from TRBV29-1 and TRBJ2-5; possibly TRBD2 for D (7 bases). This CDR3 has 16 residues. Germline V lookup: CDR1 SQVTM, CDR2 ANQGSEA. Trimming removed 6 bases from V and 1 base from J, with 21 bases in between. In DNA, the CDR3 is TGCAGCGTGTTTTCAGGGGTGGCTAGCGGCCAAGAGACCCAGTACTTC. This codes for CSVFSGVASGQETQYF.

On this clonotype itself: A much bigger clone sits one base away, suggesting this may be a read error. This rearrangement joins TRBV6-1 to TRBJ2-7; D is uncertain. CDR3 size: 14 residues. Trimming shortened V by 2 bases and J by 0 bases, and 8 bases separated the two germline ends. Germline loops: CDR1 MNHNS, CDR2 SASEGT. Here the CDR3 DNA reads TGTGCCAGCAGTGAAAGGATCCTCTCCTACGAGCAGTACTTC. Its protein product is CASSERILSYEQYF.

The gene calls are TRBV3-1 and TRBJ1-1, with D possibly being TRBD1 (5 bases). The CDR3 is made up of 16 amino acids. Germline V gives CDR1 LGHDT, CDR2 YNNKEL (reference sequence). Trimming removed 0 bases from V and 6 bases from J, with 17 bases in between. CDR3: CASSQEAPTERAEAFF. The CDR3 nucleotides are TGTGCCAGCAGCCAAGAGGCCCCGACAGAAAGGGCTGAAGCTTTCTTT.

V is TRBV6-5 and J is TRBJ2-7; a weak D match, TRBD1 (6 bases). Per the germline V gene, CDR1 is MNHEY and CDR2 is SVGAGI. The V gene lost 1 base and the J gene lost 2 bases, with 12 bases spanning the gap. The CDR3 contains 15 residues. The chain's CDR3 is CASSYYQGGTYEQYF. For the CDR3, the DNA is TGTGCCAGCAGTTACTACCAAGGGGGAACCTACGAGCAGTACTTC.

Concerning this clonotype: At one boundary the junction diverges from the germline segment, which might be a read error. The rearrangement joins TRBV7-6 to TRBJ2-5; 9 nucleotides agree with TRBD1. CDR1 and CDR2 (germline): SGHVS, FNYEAQ. This CDR3 has 13 amino acids. CDR3 sequence reads: CASSSGQGETQCF. The CDR3 DNA reads as TGTGCCAGCAGCTCGGGACAGGGAGAGACCCAGTGCTTC.

V usage is TRBV20-1 and J usage is TRBJ2-2; 14 bases map to TRBD2. Germline V gives CDR1 DFQATT, CDR2 SNEGSKA (reference sequence). V shed 3 bases, J shed 0 bases, and the junction held 6 bases outside the gene matches. The CDR3 length is 18 residues. The CDR3 bases are TGCAGTGCTAGCAGGGGACTAGCGGGGGCCTCGAACACCGGGGAGCTGTTTTTT. Encoded protein: CSASRGLAGASNTGELFF.

This clonotype was recorded many times. This chain joins TRBV19 and TRBJ1-5, with a possible D match to TRBD1 (5 bases). The V end was cut by 7 bases, the J end by 1 base, with 14 bases between. The CDR3 length is 15 residues. CDR1 and CDR2 (germline): LNHDA, SQIVND (reference sequence). The CDR3 protein is CASTRGDYSNQPQHF. CDR3 sequence (DNA): TGTGCCAGTACCCGGGGGGATTACAGCAATCAGCCCCAGCATTTT.

In its sample, this clonotype was seen a few times. V is TRBV19 and J is TRBJ2-7; 7 nucleotides align to TRBD2. This CDR3 spans 13 amino acids. V was clipped by 6 bases and J by 2 bases; unmatched bases: 4. Germline CDR1 and CDR2: LNHDA and SQIVND (reference sequence). The CDR3 DNA sequence: TGTGCCAGTAGAGCGGGGATAACCTACGAGCAGTACTTC. Translated, it gives CASRAGITYEQYF. Full variable domain (missing parts from reference TRBV19 and TRBJ2-7): DGGITQSPKYLFRKEGQNVTLSCEQNLNHDAMYWYRQDPGQGLRLIYYSQIVNDFQKGDIAEGYSVSREKKESFPLTVTSAQKNPTAFYLCASRAGITYEQYFGPGTRLTVT.

This clonotype was seen ten or more times. The chain employs TRBV20-1 and TRBJ1-1; no firm D call. This CDR3 contains 16 residues. The ends were cut back, 0 bases at V and 6 bases at J, with 20 bases in the middle. CDR1 is DFQATT and CDR2 is SNEGSKA in the germline V gene (reference sequence). CDR3 amino acids: CSAREGLPNGIAEAFF. In nucleotides, the CDR3 is TGCAGTGCTAGAGAGGGCCTCCCTAACGGTATCGCTGAAGCTTTCTTT.

There are a few counts of this clonotype. The chain links TRBV20-1 to TRBJ2-4; D may match TRBD1 or TRBD2 (5 bases each). Germline CDR1 DFQATT, CDR2 SNEGSKA (reference sequence). Between the trimmed V and J ends, which lost 4 bases and 6 bases, there was a span of 13 bases. This CDR3 has 13 residues. CDR3 bases: TGCAGTGCTAAAATCCCGGGGCTAAACATTCAGTACTTC. Protein sequence: CSAKIPGLNIQYF.